These 23 T cell receptor beta chains originate from one sample sequenced in a study of cytomegalovirus exposure and HLA in healthy donors. The PCR made use of 60 Vbeta and 13 Jbeta primers. TCRdb's table, derived via immunoSEQ multiplex PCR, lists solely in-frame clones and lacks some. The sample is made up of roughly 200,000 clones, and the top ten hold around 1.1% of it. The sequencing sample was made of PBMCs. The source is a girl aged 2-10 years in good health and CMV-seropositive.

The J gene is TRBJ2-3, the V gene TRBV18; the D gene is possibly TRBD2 (6 bases). This CDR3 region has 14 residues. Germline lookup yields CDR1 KGHSH and CDR2 LQKENI. Trimming left V 3 bases short and J 10 bases short, with 17 bases between. CDR3 coding DNA: TGTGCCAGCTCACCGGACGGGGGAACCATTCCGCAGTATTTT. Translated: CASSPDGGTIPQYF.

The CDR3 protein is CASSSLEGGRIYEQYF. The CDR3 bases are TGTGCCAGCAGCTCCCTCGAGGGAGGGCGGATCTACGAGCAGTACTTC. The chain combines TRBV7-9 with TRBJ2-7, with 7 positions matching TRBD2. The CDR3 runs to 16 residues. V gave up 4 bases and J gave up 3 bases; unmatched junction bases: 12. The germline V gene encodes CDR1 SEHNR and CDR2 FQNEAQ (reference sequence).

V gene TRBV28 combines with J gene TRBJ1-2; 8 bases are a match to TRBD1. Per germline, CDR1 MDHEN and CDR2 SYDVKM. This CDR3 is built from 14 residues. The junction had 6 bases not matched to a gene; V was cut back by 5 bases and J by 4 bases. CDR3 coding DNA: TGTGCCAGCAGTCTAGGACAGGGATCCTATGGCTACACCTTC. Protein product: CASSLGQGSYGYTF.

The V and J genes are TRBV18 and TRBJ2-7; a weak D match, TRBD2 (6 bases). The V end lost 3 bases, the J end lost 2 bases, and 11 bases lay between the germline ends. Germline CDR1 KGHSH, CDR2 LQKENI. This CDR3 is 14 amino acids long. DNA for the CDR3: TGTGCCAGCTCACCCGGCGGGACCCCCTACGAGCAGTACTTC. Translated: CASSPGGTPYEQYF.

The CDR3 loop is CASRRQGKSEAFF. The DNA of the CDR3 is TGTGCCAGCAGGAGACAGGGGAAATCGGAAGCTTTCTTT. V usage is TRBV25-1 and J usage is TRBJ1-1, with 8 positions matching TRBD1. The CDR3 consists of 13 residues. V lost 6 bases, J lost 8 bases, and 8 bases stayed unmatched. CDR1 and CDR2 (germline): MGHDK, SYGVNS.

The rearrangement uses TRBV4-2 and TRBJ2-3, with TRBD2 matching over 13 bases. CDR3 length equals 17 residues. The trim removed 3 bases at V and 3 bases at J, leaving 6 bases unmatched. Germline lookup yields CDR1 LGHNA and CDR2 YNFKEQ. The CDR3 region has the DNA TGTGCCAGCAGCCACCGGACTAGCGGGAGAACAACAGATACGCAGTATTTT. Amino acid sequence: CASSHRTSGRTTDTQYF.

CDR3 DNA: TGTGCCAGCAGCGTCCGGGGCCAGGGGGAAGAGACCCAGTACTTC. Residues: CASSVRGQGEETQYF. The chain carries TRBV9 and TRBJ2-5; 7 nucleotides agree with TRBD1. There are 15 residues in the CDR3. From germline, CDR1 is SGDLS and CDR2 YYNGEE. The trim removed 2 bases at V and 3 bases at J, leaving 7 bases unmatched.

J is TRBJ2-5 and V is TRBV2; TRBD2 matches at 13 bases. The CDR3 length is 16 residues. Unmatched junction bases numbered 5, after V lost 3 bases and J lost 4 bases. Germline V CDR1 and CDR2: SNHLY, FYNNEI. This CDR3 reads CASSETGLAGLETQYF. CDR3 nucleotides: TGTGCCAGCAGTGAGACGGGACTAGCGGGACTAGAGACCCAGTACTTC.

CDR3 in DNA: TGTGCCAGTAGTATAGCAAGCAACACTGAAGCTTTCTTT. This encodes CASSIASNTEAFF. V gene TRBV19 combines with J gene TRBJ1-1, with D unresolved. Germline V gene data show CDR1 as LNHDA and CDR2 as SQIVND (reference sequence). This CDR3 is built from 13 residues. The ends were cut back, 1 base at V and 2 bases at J, with 5 bases in the middle. Complete variable domain (other parts from reference TRBV19 and TRBJ1-1): DGGITQSPKYLFRKEGQNVTLSCEQNLNHDAMYWYRQDPGQGLRLIYYSQIVNDFQKGDIAEGYSVSREKKESFPLTVTSAQKNPTAFYLCASSIASNTEAFFGQGTRLTVV.

V is TRBV6-6 and J is TRBJ2-7, with 8 nucleotides matching TRBD2. Unmatched junction bases numbered 12, after V lost 10 bases and J lost 4 bases. Germline V gene data show CDR1 as MNHNY and CDR2 as SVGAGI (reference sequence). This CDR3 has 14 amino acids. The CDR3 coding sequence is TGTGCCACTACGTCAAGCGGGAGAAGATACGAGCAGTACTTC. It yields the protein CATTSSGRRYEQYF.

The gene calls are TRBV14 and TRBJ1-2; 9 positions match TRBD1. The junction had 9 bases not matched to a gene; V was cut back by 5 bases and J by 5 bases. Per the germline V gene, CDR1 is SGHDN and CDR2 is FVKESK. There are 15 residues in the CDR3. This CDR3 reads CASSARDRVGYGYTF. The DNA of the CDR3 is TGTGCCAGCAGCGCGCGGGACAGGGTGGGGTATGGCTACACCTTC.

This sequence joins TRBV28 and TRBJ1-2; 7 bases are a match to TRBD1. The CDR3 totals 15 residues. Germline CDR1 reads MDHEN; CDR2 reads SYDVKM. With 2 bases clipped from V and 1 base from J, the junction kept 4 bases outside the gene matches. The CDR3 DNA reads TGTGCCAGCAGTTTACCGCAGGGGGTTAACTATGGCTACACCTTC. As protein: CASSLPQGVNYGYTF.

V usage is TRBV27 and J usage is TRBJ2-7; 7 nucleotides align to TRBD1. Germline V lookup: CDR1 MNHEY, CDR2 SMNVEV (reference sequence). Losses at the gene ends were 5 bases for V and 3 bases for J; bases not matched to a gene: 10. The CDR3 spans 15 residues. The CDR3 sequence: CASSEQGRVHYEQYF. Written as DNA, the CDR3 is TGTGCCAGCAGTGAACAGGGGCGGGTTCACTACGAGCAGTACTTC.

The chain is built from TRBV6-6 and TRBJ1-3; D not certain. Germline-derived CDR1 and CDR2 are MNHNY and SVGAGI (reference sequence). This CDR3 is built from 14 residues. Trimming stripped 2 bases from V and 3 bases from J, with 8 bases between. CDR3 bases: TGTGCCAGCAGTTACGAAGGGAGTGGAAACACCATATATTTT. Protein product: CASSYEGSGNTIYF.

The V and J genes are TRBV11-2 and TRBJ1-5, with D possibly being TRBD1 (5 bases). V dropped 5 bases and J dropped 0 bases, with 23 bases sitting between them. Germline V gene lookup returns CDR1 SGHAT and CDR2 FQNNGV. This CDR3 is built from 19 residues. The chain's CDR3 is CASSHRKTGFFLSNQPQHF. The CDR3 bases are TGTGCCAGCAGCCACCGAAAAACAGGATTTTTTCTTAGCAATCAGCCCCAGCATTTT.

This rearrangement joins TRBV28 to TRBJ2-7, with TRBD1 matching 10 bases. V dropped 4 bases and J dropped 2; count of bases not matched to a gene: 5. This CDR3 has 15 residues. The V gene's germline CDR1 is MDHEN and CDR2 SYDVKM. The CDR3 DNA reads TGTGCCAGCAGTTCTAGGGACAGGGGAACCTACGAGCAGTACTTC. Encoded protein: CASSSRDRGTYEQYF.

The rearrangement uses TRBV7-8 and TRBJ2-7; 7 bases fit TRBD2. The CDR3 length is 16 residues. Trimming at V came to 5 bases and at J to 4 bases, leaving 14 bases not matched to a gene. Germline assignment: CDR1 SGHVS and CDR2 FQNEAQ. DNA of the CDR3: TGTGCCAGCAGCCCCCGTGGGGCGGGAGATGCATACGAGCAGTACTTC. It specifies CASSPRGAGDAYEQYF. Full variable domain (outside the CDR3, taken from reference TRBV7-8 and TRBJ2-7): GAGVSQSPRYKVAKRGQDVALRCDPISGHVSLFWYQQALGQGPEFLTYFQNEAQLDKSGLPSDRFFAERPEGSVSTLKIQRTQQEDSAVYLCASSPRGAGDAYEQYFGPGTRLTVT.

The chain carries TRBV28 and TRBJ1-5; TRBD1 aligns across 7 bases. CDR1 MDHEN and CDR2 SYDVKM come from the germline V gene. The trim removed 5 bases at V and 3 bases at J, leaving 4 bases unmatched. The CDR3 spans 14 residues. CDR3 sequence (DNA): TGTGCCAGCAGTCGACAGGGCCTCAATCAGCCCCAGCATTTT. Residues: CASSRQGLNQPQHF.

This chain joins TRBV5-6 and TRBJ2-1; perhaps TRBD1 as D (5 bases). V was cut by 0 bases and J by 2 bases, with 9 bases left in between. CDR1 and CDR2 (germline): SGHDT, YYEEEE. There are 15 residues in the CDR3. The CDR3 DNA sequence: TGTGCCAGCAGCTTGGGGACAAAGCCCTACAATGAGCAGTTCTTC. Its translation is CASSLGTKPYNEQFF.

This chain links TRBV5-5 with TRBJ2-2; the D is unclear. The CDR3 is 13 amino acids. V dropped 5 bases and J dropped 5 bases, with 10 bases sitting between them. CDR1 and CDR2 (germline): SGHKS, YYEKEE (reference sequence). The CDR3 DNA is TGTGCCAGCAGGCCCGTCGAGACCGGGGAGCTGTTTTTT. Its protein product is CASRPVETGELFF.

This chain links TRBV9 with TRBJ2-1; weak D call: TRBD2 (5 bases). Trimming stripped 3 bases from V and 12 bases from J, with 19 bases between. Per germline, CDR1 SGDLS and CDR2 YYNGEE. The CDR3 loop spans 14 amino acids. Here the CDR3 reads CASSGSASSSGQFF. CDR3 nucleotide sequence: TGTGCCAGCAGCGGGTCCGCCTCTAGCTCCGGGCAGTTCTTC.

This chain uses TRBV6-6 with TRBJ1-2, with 7 nucleotides matching TRBD1. Trimming took 6 bases from V and 4 from J; bases not matched to a gene: 8. The CDR3 is made up of 14 amino acids. Germline V gene lookup returns CDR1 MNHNY and CDR2 SVGAGI (reference sequence). This CDR3 reads CASSLQGIFYGYTF. The CDR3, as DNA: TGTGCCAGCAGCCTACAGGGGATATTCTATGGCTACACCTTC.

The gene calls are TRBV5-1 and TRBJ2-7; D is possibly TRBD2 (5 bases). V was cut by 2 bases and J by 2 bases, with 17 bases left in between. CDR1 SGHRS and CDR2 YFSETQ come from the germline V gene. The CDR3 extends over 16 amino acids. As DNA, the CDR3 is TGCGCCAGCAGCTTTATTTTTGGGAGTTCGACCTACGAGCAGTACTTC. This sequence encodes CASSFIFGSSTYEQYF.